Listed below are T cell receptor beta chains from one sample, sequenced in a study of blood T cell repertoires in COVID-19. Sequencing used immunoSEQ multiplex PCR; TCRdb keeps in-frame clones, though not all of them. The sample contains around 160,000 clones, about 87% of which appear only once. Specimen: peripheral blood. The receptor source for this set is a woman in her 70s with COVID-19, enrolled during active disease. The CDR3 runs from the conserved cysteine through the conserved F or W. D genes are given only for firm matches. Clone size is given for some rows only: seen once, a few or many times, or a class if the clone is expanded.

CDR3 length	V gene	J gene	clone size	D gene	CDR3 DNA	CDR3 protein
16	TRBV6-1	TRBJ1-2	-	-	TGTGCCAGCAGTGAAGCTCTGGCGGGGGCAAACTATGGCTACACCTTC	CASSEALAGANYGYTF
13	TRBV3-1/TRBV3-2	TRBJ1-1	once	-	TGTGCCAGCAGCCAGGGCATGAACACTGAAGCTTTCTTT	CASSQGMNTEAFF
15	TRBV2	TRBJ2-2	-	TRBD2	TGTGCCAGCAGTGGGCTAGCGGGGCGCACCGGGGAGCTGTTTTTT	CASSGLAGRTGELFF
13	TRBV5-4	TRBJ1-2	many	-	TGTGCCAGCAGCTTAGAGGGGGGGACCGGCTACACCTTC	CASSLEGGTGYTF
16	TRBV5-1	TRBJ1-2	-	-	TGCGCCAGCAGCCCACAACCCGCAATACAGGACTATGGCTACACCTTC	CASSPQPAIQDYGYTF
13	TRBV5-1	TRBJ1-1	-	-	TGCGCCAGCAGCTCCCAGGGGTACACTGAAGCTTTCTTT	CASSSQGYTEAFF
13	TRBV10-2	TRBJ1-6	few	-	TGCGCCAGCAGTGAGGACAGGTATTCACCCCTCCACTTT	CASSEDRYSPLHF
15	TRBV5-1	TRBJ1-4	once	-	TGCGCCAGCAGCCCGGTGACAGTAGATAATGAAAAACTGTTTTTT	CASSPVTVDNEKLFF
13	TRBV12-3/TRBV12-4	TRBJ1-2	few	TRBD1	TGTGCCAGCAGTTTAGTGGACAGGGATGGCTACACCTTC	CASSLVDRDGYTF
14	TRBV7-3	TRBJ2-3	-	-	TGTGCCAGCAGGTCGGCAGGCCGTCGAGATACGCAGTATTTT	CASRSAGRRDTQYF
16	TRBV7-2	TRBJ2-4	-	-	TGTGCCAGCAGCCCTACTAGAATCCTAGCCAAAAACATTCAGTACTTC	CASSPTRILAKNIQYF
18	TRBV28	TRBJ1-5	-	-	TGTGCCAGCAGTTTCTTGGAGGGTATCTTCTATAGCAATCAGCCCCAGCATTTT	CASSFLEGIFYSNQPQHF
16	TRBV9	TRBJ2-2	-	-	TGTGCCAGCAGCGCTCGGGGATCAGGGAACACCGGGGAGCTGTTTTTT	CASSARGSGNTGELFF
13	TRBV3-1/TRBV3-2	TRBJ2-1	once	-	TGTGCCAGCAGCCAAGCACTAGTCACTGAGCAGTTCTTC	CASSQALVTEQFF
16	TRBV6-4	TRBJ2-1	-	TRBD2	TGTGCCAGCAGTGACTCAGCAGCGGGGAGGTACAATGAGCAGTTCTTC	CASSDSAAGRYNEQFF
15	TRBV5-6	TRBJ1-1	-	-	TGTGCCAGCAGCCCGGGAGGATCGGGATACACTGAAGCTTTCTTT	CASSPGGSGYTEAFF
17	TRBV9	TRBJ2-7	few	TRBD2	TGTGCCAGCAGCGTAGGGGTATTAGCGGGGGCCGACTACGAGCAGTACTTC	CASSVGVLAGADYEQYF
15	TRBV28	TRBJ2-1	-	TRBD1	TGTGCCAGCAGTTTAAGAGGACAGGGGGCTCATGAGCAGTTCTTC	CASSLRGQGAHEQFF
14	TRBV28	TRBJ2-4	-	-	TGTGCCAGCAGTTTAGGCGGGAAGAAAAACATTCAGTACTTC	CASSLGGKKNIQYF
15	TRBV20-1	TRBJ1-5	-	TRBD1	TGCAGTGCTAGTTCCGGGACAGGACGCAATCAGCCCCAGCATTTT	CSASSGTGRNQPQHF
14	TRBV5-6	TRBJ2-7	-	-	TGTGCCAGCAGCCTTCAGGGGACAACCTACGAGCAGTACTTC	CASSLQGTTYEQYF
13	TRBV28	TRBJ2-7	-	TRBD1	TGTGCCGTTATAGGACAGGGGGGCCACGAGCAGTACTTC	CAVIGQGGHEQYF
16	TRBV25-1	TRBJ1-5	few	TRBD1	TGTGCCAGCAGTGCAAACCGGGACAGGGGTAATCAGCCCCAGCATTTT	CASSANRDRGNQPQHF
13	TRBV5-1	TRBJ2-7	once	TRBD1	TGCGCCAGCAGCTTGGTGGCAGGGGGCTTGCAGTACTTC	CASSLVAGGLQYF
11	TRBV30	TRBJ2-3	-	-	TGTGCCTGGAGTCCCGGAGATACGCAGTATTTT	CAWSPGDTQYF
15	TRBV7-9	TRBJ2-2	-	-	TGTGCCAGCAGCTCGACTAGTGTCCTTGGCGGGGAGCTGTTTTTT	CASSSTSVLGGELFF
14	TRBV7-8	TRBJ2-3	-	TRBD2	TGTGCCAGCAGCTTAGTACTAGCGGGGAGTACGCAGTATTTT	CASSLVLAGSTQYF
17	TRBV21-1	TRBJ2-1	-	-	TGTGCCAGCAGCAAAGTGGGAGCGGGGGGGACCTACAATGAGCAGTTCTTC	CASSKVGAGGTYNEQFF
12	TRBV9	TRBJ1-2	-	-	TGTGCCAGCAGCCCCACAGGGTATGGCTACACCTTC	CASSPTGYGYTF
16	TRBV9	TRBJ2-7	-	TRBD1	TGTGCCAGCAGCGGACCATCGACAGGGTTACACTACGAGCAGTACTTC	CASSGPSTGLHYEQYF
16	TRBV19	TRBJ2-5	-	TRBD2	TGTGCCAGTAGTCTTCGGGGGGTTGGGGTCGGGGAGACCCAGTACTTC	CASSLRGVGVGETQYF
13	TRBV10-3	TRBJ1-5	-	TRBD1	TGTGCCATCACCCCGGGACAGAATCAGCCCCAGCATTTT	CAITPGQNQPQHF
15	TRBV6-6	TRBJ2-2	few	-	TGTGCCAGCAGTTTTAAGGGGGAGTACACCGGGGAGCTGTTTTTT	CASSFKGEYTGELFF
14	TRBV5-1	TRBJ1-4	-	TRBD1	TGCGCCAGCAGCGGACAGGGTCCTAATGAAAAACTGTTTTTT	CASSGQGPNEKLFF
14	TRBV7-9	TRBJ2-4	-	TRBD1	TGTGCCAGCAGCCATCAGGACAGGGGAGACATTCAGTACTTC	CASSHQDRGDIQYF
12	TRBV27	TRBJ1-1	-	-	TGTGCCAGCAGTTTCTTGGGGGGTGAAGCTTTCTTT	CASSFLGGEAFF
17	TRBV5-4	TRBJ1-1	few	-	TGTGCCAGCAGCTTGGCCAGGGCAGAACTCATGAACACTGAAGCTTTCTTT	CASSLARAELMNTEAFF
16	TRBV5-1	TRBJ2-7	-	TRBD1	TGCGCCAGCAGCTTATTCGACAGGGGGGGTAGGGACGAGCAGTACTTC	CASSLFDRGGRDEQYF
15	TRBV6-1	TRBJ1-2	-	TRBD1	TGTGCCAGCAGTGATAAGGGACAGGGAAGCTATGGCTACACCTTC	CASSDKGQGSYGYTF
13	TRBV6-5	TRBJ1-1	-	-	TGTGCCAGCATTGCCAGGGTGGGCACTGAAGCTTTCTTT	CASIARVGTEAFF
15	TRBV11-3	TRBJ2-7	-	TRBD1	TGTGCCAGCAGCCACGAGGGACAGGGGGATCACGAGCAGTACTTC	CASSHEGQGDHEQYF
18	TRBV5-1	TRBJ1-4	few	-	TGCGCCAGCAGCTTGATTGAAGGACAGCTTGCAACTAATGAAAAACTGTTTTTT	CASSLIEGQLATNEKLFF
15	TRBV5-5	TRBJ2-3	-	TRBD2	TGTGCCAGCAGCTTTAGCGGGGAGAGCACAGATACGCAGTATTTT	CASSFSGESTDTQYF
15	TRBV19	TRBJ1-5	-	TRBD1	TGTGCCAGTAGTCCGCCTCGGGACAGGGATCAGCCCCAGCATTTT	CASSPPRDRDQPQHF
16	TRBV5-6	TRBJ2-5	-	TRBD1	TGTGCCAGCAGCTTCCTGACAGGGGGCCCGGGAGAGACCCAGTACTTC	CASSFLTGGPGETQYF
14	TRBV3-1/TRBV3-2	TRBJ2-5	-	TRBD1	TGTGCCAGCAGCCAAGGGACAGGACAAGAGACCCAGTACTTC	CASSQGTGQETQYF
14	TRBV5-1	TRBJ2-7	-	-	TGCGCCAGCAGCTTGGGCAGGGGCTCCTACGAGCAGTACTTC	CASSLGRGSYEQYF
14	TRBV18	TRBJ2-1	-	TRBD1	TGTGCCAGCTCACCCAACAGGGGCTACAATGAGCAGTTCTTC	CASSPNRGYNEQFF
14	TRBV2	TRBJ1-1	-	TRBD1	TGTGCCAGCAGTAATGACAGGGGGGTCACTGAAGCTTTCTTT	CASSNDRGVTEAFF
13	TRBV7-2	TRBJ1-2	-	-	TGTGCCAGCAGCTTAGCGGGAGACGGCGGCTACACCTTC	CASSLAGDGGYTF
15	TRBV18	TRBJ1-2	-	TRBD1	TGTGCCAGCTCACCTGGGGGACAGGGCATCTATGGCTACACCTTC	CASSPGGQGIYGYTF
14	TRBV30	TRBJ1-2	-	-	TGTGCCTGGAGTGTCGGCGGGACTAACTATGGCTACACCTTC	CAWSVGGTNYGYTF
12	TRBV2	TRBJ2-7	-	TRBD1	TGTGCCAGACAGGGGACCCAGGGCGAGCAGTACTTC	CARQGTQGEQYF
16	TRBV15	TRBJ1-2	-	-	TGTGCCACCAGCAGAGGGGCCTCAACAGGGTTGGATGGCTACACCTTC	CATSRGASTGLDGYTF
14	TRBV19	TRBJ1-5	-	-	TGTGCCAGTAAACAGGGTTATAGCAATCAGCCCCAGCATTTT	CASKQGYSNQPQHF